This TCR beta chain was obtained from a study of T cells in Graves' hyperthyroidism and ophthalmopathy. Turning to the study itself: Sampling of peripheral blood happened at initial diagnosis, prior to any treatment. Study results and caveats: From stable hyperthyroidism, ophthalmopathy was set apart by a 13 V-J model.

RNA transcripts provided the source from which TCR beta CDR3 regions were amplified. During a first-round RT-PCR of the TCR CDR3, the HTBI primer set was used. A single record per CDR3 protein comes from TCRdb applying MiXCR to the multiplex PCR reads. In the table there are fewer than 600,000 distinct CDR3 sequences, about 15% of which are singletons. This clonotype was detected ten times or more. Its antigen is not known. These patients, aged 18 to 65, had recently diagnosed hyperthyroidism lasting under 2 months. This CDR3 comprises 16 residues. Germline CDR1 ENHRY, CDR2 SYGVKD. V was shortened by 0 bases and J by 2 bases, with 12 bases between the two germline ends.

The TCR originated in a woman aged 40 to 50 with Graves' hyperthyroidism. The chain recombines TRBV10-3 with TRBJ2-3; tentatively, D is TRBD1 or TRBD2 (5 bases each). The specimen sequenced was blood. The CDR3: CAISESRGDYTDTQYF. The CDR3 nucleotides are TGTGCCATCAGTGAGTCGAGAGGGGATTACACAGATACGCAGTATTTT.